These T cell receptor beta chains were read from a single sample in a study of blood T cell repertoires in COVID-19. Sequencing was performed with immunoSEQ multiplex PCR; in TCRdb, only in-frame clones are kept and a portion is missing. The sample records about 240,000 clones, approximately 78% being singletons. Sequencing was done on a sample of peripheral blood. The receptors were gathered from a woman in her sixties with active or convalescent COVID-19. The CDR3 runs from the conserved cysteine through the conserved F or W.

TRBV7-2 13 CASSLVYNYEQYF
TRBV7-9 13 CASTGQANQPQHF
TRBV3-1/TRBV3-2 15 CASSQYPERPYEQYF
TRBV9 15 CASSHSRAGDYGYTF
TRBV9 13 CASSVAAGYGYTF
TRBV6-4 17 CASYEGGGSLRDDTQYF
TRBV3-1/TRBV3-2 14 CASSPISGEETQYF
TRBV10-3 17 CAISESGAGAPGETQYF
TRBV7-9 14 CASSWDRGRNGYTF
TRBV7-2 14 CASSPRTGTEKLFF
TRBV24-1 15 CATSGSSGGGDTQYF
TRBV4-1 16 CASSQVAGDLNYGYTF
TRBV19 15 CASSISPGGSSPLHF
TRBV7-8 14 CASSLDRGGDTQYF
TRBV11-1 15 CASSPLRPGNNEQFF
TRBV30 15 CAWSDLAAGTGELFF
TRBV2 13 CASTLGGPGKLFF
TRBV21-1 14 CASSVSLVSYEQYF
TRBV4-1 14 CASSQVGGTYEQYF
TRBV7-2 14 CASSLDWKRHEQYF
TRBV19 14 CASSGQGPNSPLHF
TRBV6-5 15 CASTWARGSQETQYF
TRBV11-3 15 CASSQLAGGYNEQFF